This TCR beta chain came from a study of T cell changes during pregnancy in multiple sclerosis. TCRdb's copy holds only in-frame clones and misses some; the assay was immunoSEQ multiplex PCR. The repertoire holds some 26,000 clones, about 89% seen once, with 0.45% to 0.7% in the top ten. The CDR3 loop spans 15 amino acids. The germline V and J ends were trimmed by 4 bases and 4 bases, with 16 bases remaining between them. The V gene's germline CDR1 is MDHEN and CDR2 SYDVKM. This TCR came from a female donor in good health, enrolled as a control in a pregnancy study. V and J are TRBV28 and TRBJ1-2; D is unresolved. Specimen: CD4+ T cells from peripheral blood mononuclear cells, collected in the first trimester of pregnancy. The CDR3 region is CASSSGGLFGYGYTF. The CDR3 DNA reads TGTGCCAGCAGTTCCGGCGGGCTCTTTGGCTATGGCTACACCTTC.